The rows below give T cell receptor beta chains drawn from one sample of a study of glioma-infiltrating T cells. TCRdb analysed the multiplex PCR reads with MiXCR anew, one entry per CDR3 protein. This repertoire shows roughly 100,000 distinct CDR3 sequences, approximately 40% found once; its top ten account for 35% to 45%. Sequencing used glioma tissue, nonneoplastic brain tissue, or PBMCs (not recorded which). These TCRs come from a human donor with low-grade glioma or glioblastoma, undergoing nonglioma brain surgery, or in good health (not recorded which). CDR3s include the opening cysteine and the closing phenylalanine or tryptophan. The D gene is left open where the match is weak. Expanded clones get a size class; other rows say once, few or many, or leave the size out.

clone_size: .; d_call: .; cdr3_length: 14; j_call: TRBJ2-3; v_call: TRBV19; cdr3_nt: TGTGCCAGTAGTCCAGGACTGTACACAGATGCGCAGTATTTT; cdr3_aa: CASSPGLYTDAQYF
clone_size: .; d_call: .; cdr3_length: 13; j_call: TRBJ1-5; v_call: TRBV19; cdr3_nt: TGTGCCAGTAGTGTGGACAGTAATCAGCCCCGGCATTTT; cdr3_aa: CASSVDSNQPRHF
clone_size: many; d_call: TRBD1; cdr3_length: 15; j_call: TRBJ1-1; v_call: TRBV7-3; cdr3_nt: TGTGCCAGCAGCCCACACAGGGGAGGGATCACTGAAGCTTTCTTT; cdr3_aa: CASSPHRGGITEAFF
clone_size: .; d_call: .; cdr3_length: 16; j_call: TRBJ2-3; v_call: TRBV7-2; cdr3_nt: TGTGCCAGCAGCTTAAGGGGACGGACAACGGCAGATACGCAGTATTTT; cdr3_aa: CASSLRGRTTADTQYF
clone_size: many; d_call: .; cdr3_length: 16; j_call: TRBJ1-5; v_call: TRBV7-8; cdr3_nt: TGTGCCAGCAGCTTAGGGAGTACCTTGGGCAATCAGCCCCAGCATTTT; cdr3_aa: CASSLGSTLGNQPQHF
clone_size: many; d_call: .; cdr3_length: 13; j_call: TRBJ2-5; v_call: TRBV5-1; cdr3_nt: TGCGCCAGCAGCTTGGACAGGGAGGTGACCCAGTACTTC; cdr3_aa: CASSLDREVTQYF
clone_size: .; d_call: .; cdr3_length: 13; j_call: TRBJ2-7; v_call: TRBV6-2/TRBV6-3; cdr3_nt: TGCACCAGCCGAGAGGGTGGAGACTACGAGCAGTACTTC; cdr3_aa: CTSREGGDYEQYF
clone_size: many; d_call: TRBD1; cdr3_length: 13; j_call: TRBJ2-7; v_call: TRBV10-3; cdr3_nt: TGTGCCATCACTACAGGGGGCGGCTACGAGCAGTACTTC; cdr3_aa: CAITTGGGYEQYF
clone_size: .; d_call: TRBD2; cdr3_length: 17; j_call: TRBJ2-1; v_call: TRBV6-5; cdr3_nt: TGTGCCAGCAGCGGACTAGCGAGAGGAGGGACCTACAATGAGCAATTCTTC; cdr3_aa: CASSGLARGGTYNEQFF
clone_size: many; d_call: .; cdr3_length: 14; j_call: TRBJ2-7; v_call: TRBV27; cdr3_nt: TGTGCCAGCAGTCTGACAGTTTTCTCCTACGAGCAGTACTTC; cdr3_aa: CASSLTVFSYEQYF
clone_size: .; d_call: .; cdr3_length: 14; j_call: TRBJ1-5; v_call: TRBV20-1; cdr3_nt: TGCAGTGCTGACCGGGACCATGGGAATCGGCCCCAGCATTTT; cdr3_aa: CSADRDHGNRPQHF
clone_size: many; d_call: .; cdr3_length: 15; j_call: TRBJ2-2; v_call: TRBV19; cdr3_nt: TGTGCCAGTAGTCTTCGGACAAAGGGTTCCGGGGAGCTGTTTTTT; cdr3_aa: CASSLRTKGSGELFF
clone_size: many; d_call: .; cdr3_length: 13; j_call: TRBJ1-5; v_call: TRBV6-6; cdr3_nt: TGTGCCAGCAGTTACTCGGTATATCAGCCCCAGCATTTT; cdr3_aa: CASSYSVYQPQHF
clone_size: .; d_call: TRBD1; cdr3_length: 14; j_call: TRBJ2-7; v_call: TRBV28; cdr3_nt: TGTGCCAGCAATCTTTCCGGGACAGCCTACGAGCAGTACTTC; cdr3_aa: CASNLSGTAYEQYF
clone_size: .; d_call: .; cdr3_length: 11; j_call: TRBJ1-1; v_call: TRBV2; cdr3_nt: TGTGCCGGCAGTGAAAGGACTGTAGCTTTCTTT; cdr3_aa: CAGSERTVAFF
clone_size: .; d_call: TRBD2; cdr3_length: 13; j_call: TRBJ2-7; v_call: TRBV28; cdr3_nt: TGTGCCAGCGTTAGCGGGGGGACCAAAGAGCAGTACTTC; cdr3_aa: CASVSGGTKEQYF
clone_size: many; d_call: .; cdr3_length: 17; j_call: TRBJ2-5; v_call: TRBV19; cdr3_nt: TGTGCCAGTAGTATGGTCGCCCGAGCTCATACGGGGGAGACCCAGTACTTC; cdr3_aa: CASSMVARAHTGETQYF
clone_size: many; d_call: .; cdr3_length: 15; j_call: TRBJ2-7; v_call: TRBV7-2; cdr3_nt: TGTGCCAGCAGCGAACAGAGAATAAGCTCCTACGAGCAGTACTTC; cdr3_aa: CASSEQRISSYEQYF
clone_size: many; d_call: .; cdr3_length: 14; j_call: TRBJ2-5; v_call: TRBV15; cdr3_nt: TGTGCCACCAGCAGAGGGGGGGCGGGAGAGACCCAGTACTTC; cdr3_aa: CATSRGGAGETQYF
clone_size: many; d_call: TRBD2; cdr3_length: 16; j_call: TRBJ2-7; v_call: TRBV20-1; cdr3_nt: TGCAGTGCTAGACCCACGGGACTAGCGGGAGGCCGCGAGCAGTACTTC; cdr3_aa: CSARPTGLAGGREQYF
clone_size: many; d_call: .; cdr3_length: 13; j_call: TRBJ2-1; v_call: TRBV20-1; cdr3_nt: TGCAGTGCTAAAGAGTTATTTTACAATGAGCAGTTCTTC; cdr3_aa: CSAKELFYNEQFF
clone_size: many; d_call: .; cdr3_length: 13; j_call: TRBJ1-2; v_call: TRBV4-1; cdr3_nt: TGCGCCAGCAGCCACCCGACGGGCTATGGCTACACCTTC; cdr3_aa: CASSHPTGYGYTF
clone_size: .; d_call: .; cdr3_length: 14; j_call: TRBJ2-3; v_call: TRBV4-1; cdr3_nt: TGTTCCAGCAGCCCTACCCCGAGCACCGATACTCAGTCGTTT; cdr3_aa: CSSSPTPSTDTQSF
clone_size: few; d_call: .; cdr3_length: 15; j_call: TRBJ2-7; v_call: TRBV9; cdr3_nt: TGTGCCAGCAGCGTAGGGTTAGAGGCCTCCTACGAGCAGTACTTC; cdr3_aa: CASSVGLEASYEQYF
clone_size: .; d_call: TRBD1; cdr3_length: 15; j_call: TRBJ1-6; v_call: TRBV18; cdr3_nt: TGTGCCAGCTCTACGACAGGGTCGTATAATTCACCCCTCCAGTTT; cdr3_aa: CASSTTGSYNSPLQF
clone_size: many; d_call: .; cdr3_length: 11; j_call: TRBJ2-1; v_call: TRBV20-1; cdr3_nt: TGCAGTGCTAGGAACAAAAACGAGCAGTTCTTC; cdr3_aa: CSARNKNEQFF
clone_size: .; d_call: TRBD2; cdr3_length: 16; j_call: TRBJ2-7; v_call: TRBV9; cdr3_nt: TGTGCCAGCAGCCCGGCGGAGAGCGGGAGCGGATACGAGCAGTACTTC; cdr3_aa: CASSPAESGSGYEQYF
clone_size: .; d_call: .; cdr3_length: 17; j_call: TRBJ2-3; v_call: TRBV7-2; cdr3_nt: TGTGCCAGCAGCTTAGATAGATCGGGAAAGTTCGCAGATACGCAGTATTTT; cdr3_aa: CASSLDRSGKFADTQYF
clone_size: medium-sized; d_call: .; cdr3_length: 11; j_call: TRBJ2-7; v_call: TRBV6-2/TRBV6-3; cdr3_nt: TGTGCCAGCAGAATCTCCTACGAGCAGTACTTC; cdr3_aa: CASRISYEQYF
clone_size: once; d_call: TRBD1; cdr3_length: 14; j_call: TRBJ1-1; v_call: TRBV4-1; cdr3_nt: TGCGCCAGCGGCTTAGGGACAGGGTATACTGAAGCTTTCTTT; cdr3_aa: CASGLGTGYTEAFF
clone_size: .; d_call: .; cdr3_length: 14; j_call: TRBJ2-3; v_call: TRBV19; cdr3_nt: TGTGCCAGTAGTACCTCAGGGGGCACAGATACGCAGTATTTT; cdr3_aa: CASSTSGGTDTQYF
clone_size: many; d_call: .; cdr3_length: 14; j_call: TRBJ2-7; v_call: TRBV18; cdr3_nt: TGTGCCAGCTCACCACCGGGCCGAGTCTACGAGCAGTACTTC; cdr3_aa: CASSPPGRVYEQYF
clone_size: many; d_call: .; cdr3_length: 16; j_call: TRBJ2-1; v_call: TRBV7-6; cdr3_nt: TGTGCCAGCCGAGACGGACCGGGAGTTGGGTACAATGAGCAGTTCTTC; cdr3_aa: CASRDGPGVGYNEQFF
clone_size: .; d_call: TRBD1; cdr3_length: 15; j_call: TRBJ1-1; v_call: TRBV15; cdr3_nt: TGTGTCACCAGCAGAGCGAACGGACAGGGGGCCGGAGCTTCCTTT; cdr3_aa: CVTSRANGQGAGASF
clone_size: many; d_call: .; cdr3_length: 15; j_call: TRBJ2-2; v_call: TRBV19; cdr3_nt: TGTGCCAGCCAACTCAGGCAGCGGAACACCGGGGAGCTGTTTTTT; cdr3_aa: CASQLRQRNTGELFF
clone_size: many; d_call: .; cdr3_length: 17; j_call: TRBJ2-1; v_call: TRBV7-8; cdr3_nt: TGTGCCAGCAGCCCACAAGTCGGGACAAGGTCTCGCAATGAGCAGTTCTTC; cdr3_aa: CASSPQVGTRSRNEQFF
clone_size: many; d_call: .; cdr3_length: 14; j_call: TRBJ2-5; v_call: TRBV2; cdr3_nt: TGTGCCAGCAGAGCTACCAGACAGCAAGAGACCCAGTACTTC; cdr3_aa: CASRATRQQETQYF
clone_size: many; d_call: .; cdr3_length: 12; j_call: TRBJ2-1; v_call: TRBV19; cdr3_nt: TGTGCCAGCTCACCTGGGGTCAATGAGCAGTTCTTC; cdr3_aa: CASSPGVNEQFF
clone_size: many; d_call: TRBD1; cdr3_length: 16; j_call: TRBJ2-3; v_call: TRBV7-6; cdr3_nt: TGTGCCAGCAGCTTAAAGGGGGGACAGGGGGCTACGACGCAGTATTTT; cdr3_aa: CASSLKGGQGATTQYF
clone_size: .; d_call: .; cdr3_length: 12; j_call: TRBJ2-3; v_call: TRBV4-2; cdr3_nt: TGTGCCAACAGGGCGACTAGCTTGACGCAGTATTTT; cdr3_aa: CANRATSLTQYF
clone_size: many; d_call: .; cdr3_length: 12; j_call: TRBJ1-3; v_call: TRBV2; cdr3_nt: TGTGCCAGCAGGAGGACAGAAAACACCATATATTTT; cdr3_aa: CASRRTENTIYF
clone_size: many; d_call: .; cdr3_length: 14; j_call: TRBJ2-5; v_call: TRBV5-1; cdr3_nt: TGCGCCAGCAGCCCAACGGACGGCCAAGAGACCCAGTACTTC; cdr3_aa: CASSPTDGQETQYF
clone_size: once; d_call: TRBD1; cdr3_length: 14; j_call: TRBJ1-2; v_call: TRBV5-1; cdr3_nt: TGCGCCAACAGCTCTGGGCAGGGGGGGTATGGCTACACCTTC; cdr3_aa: CANSSGQGGYGYTF
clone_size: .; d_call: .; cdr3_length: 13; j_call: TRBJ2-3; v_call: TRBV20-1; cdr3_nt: TGCCGTGCCACCGACTACACCACAGCTACGCAGTGTTTT; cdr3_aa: CRATDYTTATQCF
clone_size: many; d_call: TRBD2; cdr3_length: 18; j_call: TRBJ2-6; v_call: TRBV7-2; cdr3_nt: TGTGCCAGCAGCCCGCGGGACTACGACAGCTCTGGGGCCAACGTCCTGACTTTC; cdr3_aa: CASSPRDYDSSGANVLTF
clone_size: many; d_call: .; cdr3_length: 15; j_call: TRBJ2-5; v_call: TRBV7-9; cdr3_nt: TGTGCCAGCAGCTTAGACGTGGGCCCCGGAGAGACCCAGTACTTC; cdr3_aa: CASSLDVGPGETQYF
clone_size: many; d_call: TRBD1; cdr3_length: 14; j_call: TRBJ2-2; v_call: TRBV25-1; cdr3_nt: TGTGCCAGCAGTGGACAGGGTGGCACCGGGGAGCTGTTTTTT; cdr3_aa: CASSGQGGTGELFF